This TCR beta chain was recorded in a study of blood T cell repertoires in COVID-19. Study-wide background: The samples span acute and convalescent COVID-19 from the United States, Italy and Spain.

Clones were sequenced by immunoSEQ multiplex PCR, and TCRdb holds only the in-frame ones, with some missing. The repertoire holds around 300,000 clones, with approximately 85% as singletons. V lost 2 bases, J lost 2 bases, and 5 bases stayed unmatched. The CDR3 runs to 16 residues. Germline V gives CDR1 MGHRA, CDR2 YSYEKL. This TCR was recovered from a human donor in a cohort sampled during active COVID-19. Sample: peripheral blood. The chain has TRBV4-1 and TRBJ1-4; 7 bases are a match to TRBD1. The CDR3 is CASSQRDRVTNEKLFF. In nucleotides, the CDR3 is TGCGCCAGCAGCCAACGAGACAGGGTGACTAATGAAAAACTGTTTTTT.